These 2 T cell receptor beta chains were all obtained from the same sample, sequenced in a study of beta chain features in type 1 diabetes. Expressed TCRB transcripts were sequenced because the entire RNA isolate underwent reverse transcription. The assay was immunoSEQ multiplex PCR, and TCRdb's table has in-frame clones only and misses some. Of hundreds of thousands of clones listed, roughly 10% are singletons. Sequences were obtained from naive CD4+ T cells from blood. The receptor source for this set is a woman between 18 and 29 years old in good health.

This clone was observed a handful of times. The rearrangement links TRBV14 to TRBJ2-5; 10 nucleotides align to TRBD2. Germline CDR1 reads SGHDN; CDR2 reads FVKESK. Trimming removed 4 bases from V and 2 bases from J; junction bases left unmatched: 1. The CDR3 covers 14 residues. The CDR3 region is CASSRTSGQETQYF. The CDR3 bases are TGTGCCAGCAGCCGGACTAGCGGTCAAGAGACCCAGTACTTC.

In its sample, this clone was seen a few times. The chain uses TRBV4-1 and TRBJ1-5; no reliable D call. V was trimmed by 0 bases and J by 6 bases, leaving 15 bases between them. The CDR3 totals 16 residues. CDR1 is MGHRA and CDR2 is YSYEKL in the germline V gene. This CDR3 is CASSQDSNLGFQPQHF. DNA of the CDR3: TGCGCCAGCAGCCAAGACAGTAACTTAGGGTTTCAGCCCCAGCATTTT.